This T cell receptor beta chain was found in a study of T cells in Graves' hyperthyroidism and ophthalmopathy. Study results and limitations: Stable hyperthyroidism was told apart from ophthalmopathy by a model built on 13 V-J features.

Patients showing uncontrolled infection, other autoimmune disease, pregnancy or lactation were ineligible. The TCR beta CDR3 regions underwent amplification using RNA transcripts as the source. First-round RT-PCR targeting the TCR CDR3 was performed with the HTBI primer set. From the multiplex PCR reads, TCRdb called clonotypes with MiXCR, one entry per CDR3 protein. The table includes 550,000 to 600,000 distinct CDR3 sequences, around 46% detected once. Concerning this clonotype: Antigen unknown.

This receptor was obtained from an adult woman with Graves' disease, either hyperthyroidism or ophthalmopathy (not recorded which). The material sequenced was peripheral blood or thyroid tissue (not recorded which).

CDR3 DNA sequence: TGTGCCAGCAGCGTGTCCGGGACAGCCTCCGTGGGTGAAAAACTGTTTTTT. This encodes CASSVSGTASVGEKLFF. The gene calls are TRBV7-2 and TRBJ1-4; 7 nucleotides align to TRBD1. Trimming took 5 bases from V and 7 from J; bases not matched to a gene: 16. The CDR3 runs 17 residues. Per germline, CDR1 SGHTA and CDR2 FQGNSA.